This record looks at one T cell receptor beta chain sequence and its context. In Cohort 3, a recovered donor had either two negative PCRs, clearance, or symptom resolution. Method: immunoSEQ multiplex PCR; TCRdb's copy keeps in-frame clones and lacks some. The sample lists roughly 250,000 clones; about 82% were seen once. The data originate from a study of blood T cell repertoires in COVID-19. The CDR3 covers 16 residues. Looked up from germline, CDR1 is SNHLY and CDR2 is FYNNEI. V was clipped by 9 bases and J by 0 bases; unmatched bases: 8. The source of this sequence is a woman between 50 and 59 years old who had recovered from COVID-19. This chain joins TRBV2 and TRBJ2-3; TRBD2 matches at 11 bases. The material sequenced was PBMCs or T cells enriched from blood (not recorded which). CDR3 DNA sequence: TGTGCCAGAGGGGTAGCGGGGGGGCCTAGCACAGATACGCAGTATTTT. Residues: CARGVAGGPSTDTQYF.